This is a list of T cell receptor beta chains from one sample in a study of cytomegalovirus exposure and HLA in healthy donors. Generated by immunoSEQ multiplex PCR, the TCRdb table keeps only in-frame clones and is missing some. The top ten clones hold more than 12% of a sample with 200,000 to 250,000 clones, over 80% of them seen once. The sequencing input was PBMCs. The receptors shown here come from a woman aged 30 to 39 in good health and CMV-seropositive. The CDR3 runs from the conserved cysteine through the conserved F or W. D genes are given only for firm matches. The size entry is marked missing in some rows and otherwise reads once, few, many or a size class.

D	V	J	size	DNA	CDR3
NA	TRBV5-1	TRBJ1-3	few	TGCGCCAGCAGCTTGGAATCCTCTGGAAACACCATATATTTT	CASSLESSGNTIYF
NA	TRBV25-1	TRBJ1-3	NA	TGTGCCAGCAGTGGTTGGACCGCGGGGGGAAACACCATATATTTT	CASSGWTAGGNTIYF
NA	TRBV5-4	TRBJ1-1	NA	TGTGCCAGCAGCTCGGGGGCCGGTCACACTGAAGCTTTCTTT	CASSSGAGHTEAFF
NA	TRBV27	TRBJ2-1	NA	TGTGCCAGCAGTGTGCTAGGGAGCTCCTACAATGAGCAGTTCTTC	CASSVLGSSYNEQFF
NA	TRBV6-1	TRBJ2-7	NA	TGTGCCAGCAGTGATGCCCTCCCTCCCTACGAGCAGTACTTC	CASSDALPPYEQYF
NA	TRBV20-1	TRBJ1-1	NA	TGCAGTGCTAGTCACCGAACGACTTTCTTT	CSASHRTTFF
NA	TRBV19	TRBJ2-7	NA	TGTGCCAGTAGTCCTCGGGGTCTCTACGAGCAGTACTTC	CASSPRGLYEQYF
TRBD2	TRBV10-1	TRBJ2-7	NA	TGCGCCAGCAGTGAGTCGGCTAGCGGGAGGTTCTACGAGCAGTACTTC	CASSESASGRFYEQYF
TRBD1	TRBV14	TRBJ2-7	few	TGTGCCAGCAGCCTGAGAGACAGGGCACCCTACGAGCAGTACTTC	CASSLRDRAPYEQYF
NA	TRBV15	TRBJ2-7	NA	TGTGCCACCAGCAGTAACAGGGCCCAGGGGTACGAGCAGTACTTC	CATSSNRAQGYEQYF
TRBD2	TRBV10-2	TRBJ2-1	NA	TGCGCCAGCAGTGATCCCGGGACTAGCGGCCACAATGAGCAGTTCTTC	CASSDPGTSGHNEQFF
TRBD2	TRBV5-1	TRBJ2-1	NA	TGCGCCAGCACCCCAAAAATAGCGGGAGGGTTATACAATGAGCAGTTCTTC	CASTPKIAGGLYNEQFF
NA	TRBV11-2	TRBJ2-7	once	TGTGCCAGCAGCTTAGCGGCAGGGGGGGTCTACGAGCAGTACTTC	CASSLAAGGVYEQYF
NA	TRBV2	TRBJ2-1	NA	TGTGCCAGCTTTAACCAGGCGGGGCAGTTCTTC	CASFNQAGQFF
NA	TRBV7-2	TRBJ2-7	NA	TGTGCCAGCAGCCTGGATAGGGGCGCCTACGAGCAGTACTTC	CASSLDRGAYEQYF
TRBD1	TRBV5-6	TRBJ1-2	few	TGTGCCAGCAGCCTAGGACAGGGGGTGCTCGGCTACACCTTC	CASSLGQGVLGYTF
NA	TRBV30	TRBJ1-3	NA	TGTGCCTGGAGTGTGTACAGTACTGGAAACACCATATATTTT	CAWSVYSTGNTIYF
TRBD1	TRBV9	TRBJ1-1	once	TGTGCCAGCAGCGCCACCGGGACAGGGGGCCGGAAAGCTTTCTTT	CASSATGTGGRKAFF
NA	TRBV29-1	TRBJ2-7	NA	TGCAGCGTTGAGCTAGCGACGTACGAGCAGTACTTC	CSVELATYEQYF
NA	TRBV7-2	TRBJ1-2	once	TGTGCCAGCAGCCGCGCCCCCTATGGCTACACCTTC	CASSRAPYGYTF
TRBD1	TRBV4-1	TRBJ1-4	NA	TGCGCCAGCAGCCCAGAAACAGGGGCATCTGAAAAACTGTTTTTT	CASSPETGASEKLFF
NA	TRBV2	TRBJ2-5	NA	TGTGCCAGCAGTGATTGGAGCAATCAAAAGACCCAGTACTTC	CASSDWSNQKTQYF